This paragraph reports one T cell receptor beta chain. Clones were read by immunoSEQ multiplex PCR, and TCRdb kept only the in-frame ones, dropping some. The sample contains 98,000 or so clones, roughly 80% of which appear only once. This entry is derived from a study of T cell responses to AZD1222 COVID-19 vaccine. Germline V lookup: CDR1 SGHRS, CDR2 YFSETQ. Trimming shortened V by 2 bases and J by 2 bases, and 10 bases separated the two germline ends. The CDR3 covers 14 residues. Investigators merged groups given second doses at roughly 4 or roughly 12 weeks. This sequence joins TRBV5-1 and TRBJ1-2; D gene ambiguous. This sequence was found in an adult who received the AZD1222 COVID-19 vaccine. Specimen: peripheral blood, collected 28 days after the second AZD1222 dose. The CDR3 bases are TGCGCCAGCAGCTTTTTGCCGGAAAACTATGGCTACACCTTC. It yields the protein CASSFLPENYGYTF.